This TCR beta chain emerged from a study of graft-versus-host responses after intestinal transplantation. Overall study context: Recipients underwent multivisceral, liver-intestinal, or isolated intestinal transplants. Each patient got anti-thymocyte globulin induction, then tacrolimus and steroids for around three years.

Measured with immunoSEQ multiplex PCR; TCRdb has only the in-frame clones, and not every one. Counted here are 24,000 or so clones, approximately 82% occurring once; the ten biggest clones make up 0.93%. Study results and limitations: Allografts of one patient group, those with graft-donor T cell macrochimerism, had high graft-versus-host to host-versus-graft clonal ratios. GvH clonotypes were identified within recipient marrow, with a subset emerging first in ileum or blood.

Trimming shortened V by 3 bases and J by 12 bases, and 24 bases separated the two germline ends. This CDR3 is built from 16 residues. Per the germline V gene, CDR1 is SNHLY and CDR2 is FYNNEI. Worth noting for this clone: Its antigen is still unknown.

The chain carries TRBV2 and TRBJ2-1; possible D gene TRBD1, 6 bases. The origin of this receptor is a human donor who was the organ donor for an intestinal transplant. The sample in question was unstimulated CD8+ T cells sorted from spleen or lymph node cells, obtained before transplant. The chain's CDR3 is CASSDLWGPSSSGQFF. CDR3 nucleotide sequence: TGTGCCAGCAGTGATCTGTGGGGGCCTTCCTCCAGCGGGCAGTTCTTC.